The sequence of this T cell receptor (beta chain) was determined in a study of Graves' ophthalmopathy and Graves' hyperthyroidism. Study-wide points: Detection in blood was also observed for most expanded thyroid clonotypes above 0.001 frequency.

Points on this clonotype: The antigen remains undetermined.

The study amplified TCR beta CDR3 regions using RNA transcripts. An opening RT-PCR round employed HTBI primers and preceded a second-round multiplex PCR. TCRdb re-called the multiplex PCR reads through MiXCR, storing one row per CDR3 protein. The sample lists 600,000 to 700,000 distinct CDR3 sequences, about 40% occurring once. The V gene lost 4 bases and the J gene lost 5 bases, with 15 bases spanning the gap. CDR3 length equals 13 residues. In germline, CDR1 is DFQATT, CDR2 SNEGSKA (reference sequence). The gene calls are TRBV20-1 and TRBJ2-7; D perhaps matches TRBD2 (6 bases). The TCR originated in an adult man with Graves' ophthalmopathy. The sequenced sample was peripheral blood. CDR3: CSAIAGSAHEQYF. DNA for the CDR3: TGCAGTGCTATCGCGGGGAGTGCCCACGAGCAGTACTTC.